These 9 T cell receptor beta chains share one sample of origin, sequenced in a study of blood T cell repertoires in COVID-19 (dated by TCRdb to 2018 to 2021). The library came from the immunoSEQ multiplex PCR assay. TCRdb holds this immuneACCESS table with in-frame rearrangements only. Some clones are missing; in checked studies, unresolved V genes explain under half, and the rest has no known cause. The sample table lists about 74,000 clones, over 85% of them with a count of one. The top ten hold around 1.6% of the sample. The sample comprised peripheral blood. These TCRs come from a man aged 50-60 years with acute or convalescent COVID-19.

This chain uses TRBV7-9 with TRBJ2-5; TRBD2 aligns across 11 bases. The ends lost 4 bases at V and 5 bases at J; junction bases unmatched: 18. Germline V CDR1 and CDR2: SEHNR, FQNEAQ (reference sequence). The CDR3 sequence is 19 residues long. CDR3 in DNA: TGTGCCAGCAGCTCTCCCCCTTCCTTAGCGGGAGGGGTCGGGGAGACCCAGTACTTC. It yields the protein CASSSPPSLAGGVGETQYF. The whole variable domain, remainder taken from reference TRBV7-9 and TRBJ2-5, is DTGVSQNPRHKITKRGQNVTFRCDPISEHNRLYWYRQTLGQGPEFLTYFQNEAQLEKSRLLSDRFSAERPKGSFSTLEIQRTEQGDSAMYLCASSSPPSLAGGVGETQYFGPGTRLLVL.

The rearrangement joins TRBV10-3 to TRBJ2-7, with D possibly being TRBD2 (5 bases). Germline CDR1 is ENHRY and CDR2 is SYGVKD. With 0 bases removed from V and 7 bases from J, the gap between germline ends came to 13 bases. This CDR3 comprises 14 residues. In nucleotides, the CDR3 is TGTGCCATCAGTGAGTCGTCCGGGGTGGGGGAGCAGTACGTC. It translates to CAISESSGVGEQYV.

The chain has TRBV6-5 and TRBJ2-2, with a tentative D call TRBD2 (6 bases). The CDR3 spans 15 residues. Trimming removed 6 bases from V and 3 bases from J, with 14 bases in between. CDR1 MNHEY and CDR2 SVGAGI come from the germline V gene. The CDR3 DNA follows: TGTGCCAGCAGACTCCATGAGCGGGACACCGGGGAGCTGTTTTTT. As protein: CASRLHERDTGELFF.

This sequence joins TRBV5-5 and TRBJ1-2; D gene uncertain. The CDR3 has 12 amino acids. CDR1 is SGHKS and CDR2 is YYEKEE in the germline V gene (reference sequence). V was shortened by 4 bases and J by 4 bases, with 8 bases between the two germline ends. The CDR3 protein is CASSQSSYGYTF. The CDR3 region has the DNA TGTGCCAGCAGCCAAAGCTCCTATGGCTACACCTTC. Complete variable domain (other parts from reference TRBV5-5 and TRBJ1-2): DAGVTQSPTHLIKTRGQQVTLRCSPISGHKSVSWYQQVLGQGPQFIFQYYEKEERGRGNFPDRFSARQFPNYSSELNVNALLLGDSALYLCASSQSSYGYTFGSGTRLTVV.

This clone was recorded a few times. This chain connects TRBV3-1 (or the pseudogene TRBV3-2) to TRBJ2-7; D is perhaps TRBD2 (5 bases). Germline CDR1 LGHDT, CDR2 YNNKEL (reference sequence). V lost 2 bases, J lost 3 bases, and 14 bases lay in between. The length of the CDR3 is 15 residues. The DNA for the CDR3 is TGTGCCAGCAGCCAACCCCCGGGGTCCTACTACGAGCAGTACGTC. Amino acids: CASSQPPGSYYEQYV.

This chain links TRBV9 with TRBJ2-7; 7 bases match TRBD2. Germline V lookup: CDR1 SGDLS, CDR2 YYNGEE. V lost 5 bases, J lost 4 bases, and 3 bases stayed unmatched. The CDR3 totals 12 residues. The CDR3 sequence is CASSPGGYEQYF. The DNA of the CDR3 is TGTGCCAGCAGTCCGGGGGGTTACGAGCAGTACTTC.

The J gene is TRBJ2-3, the V gene TRBV7-2, with 9 bases lining up with TRBD1. The CDR3 extends over 14 amino acids. Germline lookup yields CDR1 SGHTA and CDR2 FQGNSA. The junction had 4 bases not matched to a gene; V was cut back by 5 bases and J by 4 bases. CDR3 loop: CASSPDRGADTQYF. In nucleotides, the CDR3 is TGTGCCAGCAGCCCGGACAGGGGAGCAGATACGCAGTATTTT.

CDR3 loop: CASSQRQGAVYNEQFF. The CDR3 DNA sequence: TGCGCCAGCAGCCAAAGACAGGGGGCGGTCTACAATGAGCAGTTCTTC. The chain carries TRBV4-1 and TRBJ2-1; TRBD1 aligns across 10 bases. The CDR3 has 16 amino acids. The germline CDR1 and CDR2 sequences are MGHRA and YSYEKL. J gave up 3 bases and V 2 bases, and 4 bases lay outside the gene matches.

The chain joins TRBV7-2 to TRBJ2-5; 7 bases line up with TRBD2. Per germline, CDR1 SGHTA and CDR2 FQGNSA. The V segment lost 1 base and the J segment 3 bases; nucleotides outside the gene matches: 5. The CDR3 covers 15 residues. The CDR3 protein is CASSLVSGQKETQYF. As DNA, the CDR3 is TGTGCCAGCAGCTTAGTTAGCGGGCAGAAAGAGACCCAGTACTTC.